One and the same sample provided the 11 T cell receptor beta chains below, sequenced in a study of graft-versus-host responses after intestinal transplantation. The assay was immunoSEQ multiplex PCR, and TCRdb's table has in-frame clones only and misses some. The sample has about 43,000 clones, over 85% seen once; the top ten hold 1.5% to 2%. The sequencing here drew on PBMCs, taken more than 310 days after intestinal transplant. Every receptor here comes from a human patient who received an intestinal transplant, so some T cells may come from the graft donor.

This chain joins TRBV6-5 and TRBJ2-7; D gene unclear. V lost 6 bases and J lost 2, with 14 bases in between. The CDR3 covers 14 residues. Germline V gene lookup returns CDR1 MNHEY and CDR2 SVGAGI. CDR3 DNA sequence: TGTGCCAGCAGCCTAGGCTATCGGGCCTACGAGCAGTACTTC. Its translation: CASSLGYRAYEQYF.

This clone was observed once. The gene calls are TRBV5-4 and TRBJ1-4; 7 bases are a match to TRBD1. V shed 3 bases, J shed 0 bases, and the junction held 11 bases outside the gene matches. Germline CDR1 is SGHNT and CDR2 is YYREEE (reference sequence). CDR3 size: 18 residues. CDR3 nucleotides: TGTGCCAGCAGCTCAGGGGGTCCTAGGACAGCAACTAATGAAAAACTGTTTTTT. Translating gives CASSSGGPRTATNEKLFF.

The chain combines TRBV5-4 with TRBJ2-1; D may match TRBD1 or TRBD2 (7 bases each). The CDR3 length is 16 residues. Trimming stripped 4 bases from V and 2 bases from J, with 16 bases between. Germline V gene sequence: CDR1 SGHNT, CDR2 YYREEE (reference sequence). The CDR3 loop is CASSPGGASPYNEQFF. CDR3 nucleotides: TGTGCCAGCAGCCCAGGGGGGGCAAGCCCCTACAATGAGCAGTTCTTC.

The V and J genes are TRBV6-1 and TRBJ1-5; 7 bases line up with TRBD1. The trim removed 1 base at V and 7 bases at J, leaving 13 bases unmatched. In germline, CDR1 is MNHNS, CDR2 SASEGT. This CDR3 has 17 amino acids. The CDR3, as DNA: TGTGCCAGCAGTGAAGGGACAGGCCGGAGGTTCTGGCAGCCCCAGCATTTT. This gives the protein CASSEGTGRRFWQPQHF.

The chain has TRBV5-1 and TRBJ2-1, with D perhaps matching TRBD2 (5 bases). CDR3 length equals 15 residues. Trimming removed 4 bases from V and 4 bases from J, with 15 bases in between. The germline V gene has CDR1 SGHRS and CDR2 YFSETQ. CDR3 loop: CASSLETSSYNEQFF. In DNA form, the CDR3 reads TGCGCCAGCAGCCTAGAAACTAGTAGTTACAATGAGCAGTTCTTC.

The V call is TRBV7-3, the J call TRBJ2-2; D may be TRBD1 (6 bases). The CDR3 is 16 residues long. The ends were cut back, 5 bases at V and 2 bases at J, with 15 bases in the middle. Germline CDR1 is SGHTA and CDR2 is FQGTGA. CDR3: CASSREPGANTGELFF. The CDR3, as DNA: TGTGCCAGCAGCCGAGAGCCAGGGGCAAACACCGGGGAGCTGTTTTTT. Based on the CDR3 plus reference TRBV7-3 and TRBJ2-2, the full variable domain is GAGVSQTPSNKVTEKGKYVELRCDPISGHTALYWYRQSLGQGPEFLIYFQGTGAADDSGLPNDRFFAVRPEGSVSTLKIQRTERGDSAVYLCASSREPGANTGELFFGEGSRLTVL.

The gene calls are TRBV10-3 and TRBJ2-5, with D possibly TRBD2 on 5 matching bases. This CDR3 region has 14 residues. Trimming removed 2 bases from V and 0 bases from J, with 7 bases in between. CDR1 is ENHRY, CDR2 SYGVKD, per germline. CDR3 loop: CAISETGYQETQYF. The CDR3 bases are TGTGCCATCAGTGAGACGGGATACCAAGAGACCCAGTACTTC.

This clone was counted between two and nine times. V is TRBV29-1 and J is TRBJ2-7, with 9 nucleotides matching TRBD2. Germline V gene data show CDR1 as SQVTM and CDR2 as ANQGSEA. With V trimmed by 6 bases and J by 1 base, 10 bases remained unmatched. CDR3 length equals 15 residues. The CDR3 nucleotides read TGCAGCGTAGACGGGCTAGCGGGGAGATCCTACGAGCAGTACTTC. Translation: CSVDGLAGRSYEQYF.

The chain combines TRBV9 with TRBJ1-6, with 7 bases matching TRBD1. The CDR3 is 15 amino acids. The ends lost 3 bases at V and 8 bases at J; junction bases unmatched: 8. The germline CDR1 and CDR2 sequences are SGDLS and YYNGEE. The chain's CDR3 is CASSARQGADSPLHF. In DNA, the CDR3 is TGTGCCAGCAGCGCCAGACAGGGAGCGGATTCACCCCTCCACTTT.

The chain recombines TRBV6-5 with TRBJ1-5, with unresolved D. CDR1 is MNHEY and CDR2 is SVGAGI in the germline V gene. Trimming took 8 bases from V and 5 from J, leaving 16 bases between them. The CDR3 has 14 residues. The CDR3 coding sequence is TGTGCCAGCTTCGGCAGCCACGGCGATCAGCCCCAGCATTTT. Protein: CASFGSHGDQPQHF.

The CDR3 reads CASSATGYSNQPQHF. The DNA for the CDR3 is TGTGCCAGCAGCGCAACAGGATATAGCAATCAGCCCCAGCATTTT. This chain joins TRBV9 and TRBJ1-5; TRBD1 is a possible D gene (5 bases). V was trimmed by 3 bases and J by 0 bases, leaving 10 bases between them. Looked up from germline, CDR1 is SGDLS and CDR2 is YYNGEE. This CDR3 spans 15 amino acids.